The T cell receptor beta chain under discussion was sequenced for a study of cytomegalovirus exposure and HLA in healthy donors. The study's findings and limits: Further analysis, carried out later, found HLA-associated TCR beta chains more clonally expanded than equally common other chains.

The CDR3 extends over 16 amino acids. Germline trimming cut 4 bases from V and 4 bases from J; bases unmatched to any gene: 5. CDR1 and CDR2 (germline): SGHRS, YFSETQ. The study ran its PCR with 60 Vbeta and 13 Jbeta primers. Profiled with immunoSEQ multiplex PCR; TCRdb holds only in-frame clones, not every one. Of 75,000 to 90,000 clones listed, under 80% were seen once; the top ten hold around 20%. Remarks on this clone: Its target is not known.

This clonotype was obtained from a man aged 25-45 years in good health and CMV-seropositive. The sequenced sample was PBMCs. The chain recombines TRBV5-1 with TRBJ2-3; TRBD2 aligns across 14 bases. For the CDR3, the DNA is TGCGCCAGCAGCCTTCCGACTAGCGGGGGGGCAGATACGCAGTATTTT. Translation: CASSLPTSGGADTQYF.